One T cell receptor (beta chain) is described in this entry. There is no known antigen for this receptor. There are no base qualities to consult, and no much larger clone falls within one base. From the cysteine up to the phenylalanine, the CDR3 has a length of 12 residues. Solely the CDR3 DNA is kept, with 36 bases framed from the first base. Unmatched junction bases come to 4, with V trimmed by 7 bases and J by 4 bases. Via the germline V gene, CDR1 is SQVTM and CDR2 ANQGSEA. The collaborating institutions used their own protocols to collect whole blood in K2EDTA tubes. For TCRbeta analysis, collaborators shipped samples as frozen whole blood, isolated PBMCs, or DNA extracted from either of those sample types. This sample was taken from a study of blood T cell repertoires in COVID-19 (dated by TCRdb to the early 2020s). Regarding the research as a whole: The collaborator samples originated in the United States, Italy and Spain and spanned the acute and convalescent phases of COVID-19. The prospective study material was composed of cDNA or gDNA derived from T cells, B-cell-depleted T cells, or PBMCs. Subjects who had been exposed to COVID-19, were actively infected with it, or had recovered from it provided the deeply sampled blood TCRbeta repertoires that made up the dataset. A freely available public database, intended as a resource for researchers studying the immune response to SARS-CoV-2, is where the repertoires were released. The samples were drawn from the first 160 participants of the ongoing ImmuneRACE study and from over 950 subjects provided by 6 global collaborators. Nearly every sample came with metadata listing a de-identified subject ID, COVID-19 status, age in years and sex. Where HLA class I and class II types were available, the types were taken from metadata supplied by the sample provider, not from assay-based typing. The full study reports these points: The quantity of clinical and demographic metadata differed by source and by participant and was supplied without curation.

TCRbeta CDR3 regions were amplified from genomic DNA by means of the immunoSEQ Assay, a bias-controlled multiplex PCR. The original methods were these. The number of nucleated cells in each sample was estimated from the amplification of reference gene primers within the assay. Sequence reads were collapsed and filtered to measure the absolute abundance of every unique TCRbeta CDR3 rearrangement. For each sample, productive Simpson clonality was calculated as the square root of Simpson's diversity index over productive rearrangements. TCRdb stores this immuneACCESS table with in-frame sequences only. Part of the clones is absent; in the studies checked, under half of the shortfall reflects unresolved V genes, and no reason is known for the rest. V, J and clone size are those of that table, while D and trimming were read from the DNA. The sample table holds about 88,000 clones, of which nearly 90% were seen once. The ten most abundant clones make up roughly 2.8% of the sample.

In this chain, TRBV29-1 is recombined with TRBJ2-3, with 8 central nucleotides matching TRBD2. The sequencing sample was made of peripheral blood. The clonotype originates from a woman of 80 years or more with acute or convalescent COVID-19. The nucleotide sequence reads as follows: TGCAGCGGCCTTAGCGGGGCAGATACGCAGTATTTT. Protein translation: CSGLSGADTQYF.